This T cell receptor beta chain was recovered during a study of OX40 agonist ivuxolimab in advanced cancers. Whole-study context: Across the patients, intravenous ivuxolimab was delivered every 2 weeks at 0.01 to 10 mg/kg. Partial responses occurred in Three dose-escalation patients, one with hepatocellular carcinoma and two with cutaneous melanoma.

Findings and limits, study-wide: People who partly responded at 0.1-3.0 mg/kg had some of the least clonal expansion seen. Clonal expansion from baseline to week 6 occurred in both CD4+ and CD8+ T cells.

The repertoire was sequenced with immunoSEQ multiplex PCR; TCRdb's copy has only in-frame clones and lacks some. There are 25,000 to 35,000 clones in the sample; approximately 80% occur only once, and 11% lies in the top ten. In the case of this clone: Its antigen is as yet unknown.

The clonotype was recovered from an adult with an advanced solid tumor such as melanoma, head and neck, liver or kidney cancer. Sequenced material: CD4+ or CD8+ T cells sorted from blood, taken in a trial of the OX40 agonist ivuxolimab.

CDR3 nucleotide sequence: TGTGCCAGCAGCTTCTCCTACGAGCAGTACTTC. Amino acid sequence: CASSFSYEQYF. This rearrangement joins TRBV7-9 to TRBJ2-7; D is ambiguous. This CDR3 comprises 11 residues. Germline assignment: CDR1 SEHNR and CDR2 FQNEAQ (reference sequence). Trimming stripped 3 bases from V and 0 bases from J, with 0 bases between. The whole variable domain, remainder taken from reference TRBV7-9 and TRBJ2-7, is DTGVSQNPRHKITKRGQNVTFRCDPISEHNRLYWYRQTLGQGPEFLTYFQNEAQLEKSRLLSDRFSAERPKGSFSTLEIQRTEQGDSAMYLCASSFSYEQYFGPGTRLTVT.